These 8 T cell receptor beta chains originate from one sample sequenced in a study of blood T cells in healthy people across ages. Sample-barcoded 5' priming and a J-beta primer mix drove a second PCR of about 6 to 12 cycles. TCRdb fed the 5' RACE reads into MiXCR, producing one record per CDR3 protein. Altogether more than 1,400,000 distinct CDR3 sequences are present, about 40% being singletons, with the ten largest covering 7.9%. Sequencing used blood. These receptor sequences come from a young woman in good health.

The rearrangement joins TRBV6-5 to TRBJ1-2, with no clear D. The CDR3 contains 14 residues. Germline V gives CDR1 MNHEY, CDR2 SVGAGI. V dropped 4 bases and J dropped 0 bases, with 9 bases sitting between them. CDR3 DNA: TGTGCCAGCAGTTCGCCGGGGTCTAACTATGGCTACACCTTC. It translates to CASSSPGSNYGYTF.

This sequence joins TRBV3-1 and TRBJ2-3; 10 nucleotides match TRBD2. This CDR3 contains 16 residues. Germline V gene sequence: CDR1 LGHDT, CDR2 YNNKEL (reference sequence). Unmatched junction bases numbered 3, after V lost 0 bases and J lost 3 bases. Here the CDR3 reads CASSQEPGLATDTQYF. The CDR3 DNA sequence: TGTGCCAGCAGCCAAGAACCGGGACTAGCGACAGATACGCAGTATTTT.

The chain recombines TRBV3-1 with TRBJ2-6; 8 bases map to TRBD1. Trimming took 6 bases from V and 0 from J; bases not matched to a gene: 7. The CDR3 spans 17 residues. Germline V lookup: CDR1 LGHDT, CDR2 YNNKEL (reference sequence). In DNA form, the CDR3 reads TGTGCCAGCAGTACCGGGACAGGAGACTCTGGGGCCAACGTCCTGACTTTC. Translation: CASSTGTGDSGANVLTF.

This clonotype showed up many times. The chain recombines TRBV15 with TRBJ2-7, with D possibly matching TRBD2 (5 bases). Between the trimmed V and J ends, which lost 0 bases and 6 bases, there was a span of 9 bases. CDR1 is LNHNV and CDR2 is YYDKDF in the germline V gene (reference sequence). The CDR3 has 13 residues. CDR3 DNA sequence: TGTGCCACCAGCAGAGATTTAGAGGGCGAGCAGTACTTC. This encodes CATSRDLEGEQYF. Based on the CDR3 plus reference TRBV15 and TRBJ2-7, the full variable domain is DAMVIQNPRYQVTQFGKPVTLSCSQTLNHNVMYWYQQKSSQAPKLLFHYYDKDFNNEADTPDNFQSRRPNTSFCFLDIRSPGLGDTAMYLCATSRDLEGEQYFGPGTRLTVT.

This chain uses TRBV7-7 with TRBJ2-7; D possibly uses TRBD1 or TRBD2 (5 bases each). The CDR3 has 13 residues. Per germline, CDR1 SSHAT and CDR2 FNYEAQ (reference sequence). V dropped 1 base and J dropped 5 bases, with 9 bases sitting between them. As DNA, the CDR3 is TGTGCCAGCAGCTTAGTCTTGGGGGACGAGCAGTACTTC. Its translation is CASSLVLGDEQYF. Using reference TRBV7-7 and TRBJ2-7 for the parts outside the CDR3, the full variable domain is GAGVSQSPRYKVTKRGQDVTLRCDPISSHATLYWYQQALGQGPEFLTYFNYEAQPDKSGLPSDRFSAERPEGSISTLTIQRTEQRDSAMYRCASSLVLGDEQYFGPGTRLTVT.

The genes are TRBV14 and TRBJ2-2, with 7 bases identical to TRBD2. Germline-derived CDR1 and CDR2 are SGHDN and FVKESK. J was trimmed by 4 bases and V by 2 bases; bases with no gene match: 4. This CDR3 contains 15 residues. CDR3 sequence: CASSQYTSVTGELFF. DNA for the CDR3: TGTGCCAGCAGCCAATACACTAGCGTCACCGGGGAGCTGTTTTTT.

The chain links TRBV7-8 to TRBJ2-1; TRBD1 matches at 9 bases. This CDR3 has 16 residues. With 6 bases clipped from V and 2 bases from J, the junction kept 8 bases outside the gene matches. Per germline, CDR1 SGHVS and CDR2 FQNEAQ. CDR3 residues: CASSRYRGPTYNEQFF. In DNA, the CDR3 is TGTGCCAGCAGTCGCTACAGGGGGCCGACCTACAATGAGCAGTTCTTC.

The rearrangement joins TRBV2 to TRBJ2-3; TRBD2 agrees at 12 bases. There are 15 residues in the CDR3. Germline V gene sequence: CDR1 SNHLY, CDR2 FYNNEI. Trimming took 2 bases from V and 5 from J; bases not matched to a gene: 2. Here the CDR3 reads CASSELAGGLDTQYF. CDR3 bases: TGTGCCAGCAGTGAACTAGCGGGGGGGTTAGATACGCAGTATTTT. The complete variable domain, with remaining parts taken from reference TRBV2 and TRBJ2-3, reads EPEVTQTPSHQVTQMGQEVILRCVPISNHLYFYWYRQILGQKVEFLVSFYNNEISEKSEIFDDQFSVERPDGSNFTLKIRSTKLEDSAMYFCASSELAGGLDTQYFGPGTRLTVL.